The clone carrying this T cell receptor (beta chain) appeared once. CDR1 is SGHRS and CDR2 is YFSETQ in the germline V gene. Trimming shortened V by 0 bases and J by 2 bases, and 9 bases separated the two germline ends. The CDR3 totals 14 residues. This entry comes from a study of cytomegalovirus exposure and HLA in healthy donors. The study ran its PCR with 60 Vbeta and 13 Jbeta primers. The table came from immunoSEQ multiplex PCR; TCRdb's copy has only in-frame clones and leaves some out. This table has tens of thousands of clones, more than 55% appearing once. V usage is TRBV5-1 and J usage is TRBJ2-7; D may be TRBD2 (5 bases). Source material: PBMCs. This TCR was recovered from a boy aged 5 to 17 in good health and CMV-seropositive. This CDR3 reads CASSLGGVAYEQYF. The CDR3 bases are TGCGCCAGCAGCTTGGGGGGAGTAGCCTACGAGCAGTACTTC.